This T cell receptor (beta chain) came from a study of human T cells and chemical hapten exposure. Study information: All patients underwent weekly scalp dosing with diphenylcyclopropenone for the full roughly 25-week study.

From germline, CDR1 is SGHTA and CDR2 FQGNSA. The length of the CDR3 is 15 residues. V lost 6 bases to trimming and J lost 0 bases, with 12 bases between them. What the library attached to individual cDNA molecules were unique molecular identifiers. One entry per CDR3 protein, called by TCRdb with MiXCR from the RACE reads. The repertoire includes some 97,000 distinct CDR3 sequences, 25% to 35% of them detected once, and over 9% sits in the top ten. In this sample, this clonotype turned up a few times. As to time point: patch test 3, about 24 weeks after DPC sensitization. Specified treatment: therapeutic diphenylcyclopropenone sensitization with weekly scalp DPC. People who gave samples had alopecia, were 18 to 70 years old, and were suitable for DPC. Total RNA was extracted from unfractionated whole blood.

The source of this sequence is a man aged 35 to 55 with alopecia areata. Some clones in this sample may be carry-over from other donors' samples. The J gene is TRBJ2-1, the V gene TRBV7-2, with no clear D. The sample here was whole blood, taken in connection with sensitization to the hapten diphenylcyclopropenone (DPC). CDR3: CASSFEESSYNEQFF. The CDR3 nucleotides are TGTGCCAGCAGTTTCGAGGAAAGCTCCTACAATGAGCAGTTCTTC.